These 11 T cell receptor beta chains came from one sample sequenced in a study of CD8 T cells in Susac syndrome. An amount of RNA that ranged from roughly 0.5 to 1 ug was reverse transcribed with random hexamers. MiXCR was run by TCRdb on the immunoSEQ multiplex PCR reads, yielding one entry per CDR3 protein. This table has under 150,000 distinct CDR3 sequences, more than 75% appearing once. Sequenced material: CD8+ T cells from PBMCs. These receptors were collected from a human donor with multiple sclerosis.

The chain links TRBV12-3 or TRBV12-4 to TRBJ2-7, with 7 bases matching TRBD2. This CDR3 is 14 amino acids long. The V gene end was trimmed by 2 bases and the J gene end by 2 bases; junction bases not matched to a gene: 3. The CDR3 sequence is CASSLSLAAYEQYF. The CDR3 coding sequence is TGTGCCAGCAGTTTAAGCCTAGCGGCCTACGAGCAGTACTTC.

The rearrangement links TRBV20-1 to TRBJ2-7; a weak D match, TRBD2 (6 bases). Germline V gives CDR1 DFQATT, CDR2 SNEGSKA (reference sequence). The V and J ends lost 3 bases and 3 bases respectively, with 12 bases between them. The CDR3 runs 13 residues. The CDR3 protein is CSARSLARYEQYF. Here the CDR3 DNA reads TGCAGTGCTAGGTCACTAGCCCGCTACGAGCAGTACTTC.

The gene calls are TRBV25-1 and TRBJ2-2; 8 bases are shared with TRBD2. Germline V gives CDR1 MGHDK, CDR2 SYGVNS. The CDR3 runs to 14 residues. V shed 6 bases, J shed 7 bases, and the junction held 7 bases outside the gene matches. The CDR3 DNA follows: TGTGCCAGCAGCGAAGCGGGAGATGGCGGGGAGCTGTTTTTT. This gives the protein CASSEAGDGGELFF. The entire variable domain, with the rest obtained from reference TRBV25-1 and TRBJ2-2, is as follows: EADIYQTPRYLVIGTGKKITLECSQTMGHDKMYWYQQDPGMELHLIHYSYGVNSTEKGDLSSESTVSRIRTEHFPLTLESARPSHTSQYLCASSEAGDGGELFFGEGSRLTVL.

The J gene is TRBJ2-1, the V gene TRBV28; no clear D. Per germline, CDR1 MDHEN and CDR2 SYDVKM. With 2 bases removed from V and 2 bases from J, the gap between germline ends came to 1 base. There are 12 residues in the CDR3. The chain's CDR3 is CASSLAYNEQFF. CDR3 DNA: TGTGCCAGCAGTTTAGCCTACAATGAGCAGTTCTTC.

The chain employs TRBV27 and TRBJ1-1, with 9 bases identical to TRBD1. CDR3 length equals 14 residues. The germline gives CDR1 MNHEY, CDR2 SMNVEV (reference sequence). Trimming at V came to 8 bases and at J to 6 bases, leaving 10 bases not matched to a gene. CDR3 sequence reads: CASSPGTGTSEAFF. CDR3 bases: TGTGCCAGCTCCCCCGGGACAGGGACTTCTGAAGCTTTCTTT.

The chain has TRBV29-1 and TRBJ1-2; 7 bases are shared with TRBD1. The length of the CDR3 is 13 residues. Trimming removed 5 bases from V and 2 bases from J; junction bases left unmatched: 5. In germline, CDR1 is SQVTM, CDR2 ANQGSEA. Written as DNA, the CDR3 is TGCAGCGTTCTACAGGGGACCAACTATGGCTACACCTTC. This encodes CSVLQGTNYGYTF.

The chain links TRBV12-3 or TRBV12-4 to TRBJ2-5; a weak D match, TRBD2 (7 bases). The CDR3 extends over 16 amino acids. V dropped 0 bases and J dropped 3 bases, with 14 bases sitting between them. DNA for the CDR3: TGTGCCAGCAGTTTAGCGGGGGCGGGAGTAGAAGAGACCCAGTACTTC. Amino acids: CASSLAGAGVEETQYF.

This chain joins TRBV9 and TRBJ2-7, with 7 bases aligning to TRBD1. The CDR3 sequence is 15 residues long. Germline loops: CDR1 SGDLS, CDR2 YYNGEE. V shed 4 bases, J shed 2 bases, and the junction held 9 bases outside the gene matches. The CDR3 sequence: CASSSLTGPPYEQYF. The DNA of the CDR3 is TGTGCCAGCAGCTCCCTGACAGGGCCTCCCTACGAGCAGTACTTC.

The chain joins TRBV27 to TRBJ1-2, with a tentative D call TRBD1 (6 bases). In germline, CDR1 is MNHEY, CDR2 SMNVEV (reference sequence). The CDR3 has 13 amino acids. V was trimmed by 6 bases and J by 5 bases, leaving 13 bases between them. CDR3 in DNA: TGTGCCAGCAGCCGACAGGACTTTTATGGCTACACCTTC. Its translation is CASSRQDFYGYTF.

The V and J genes are TRBV12-3 or TRBV12-4 and TRBJ2-3; the D is unclear. The CDR3 totals 14 residues. Trimming removed 6 bases at V and 0 bases at J, with 10 bases between. This CDR3 reads CASRPPDSTDTQYF. CDR3 bases: TGTGCCAGCAGACCCCCGGACAGCACAGATACGCAGTATTTT.

V and J are TRBV19 and TRBJ2-7; D call uncertain. CDR3 length: 13 amino acids. The ends were cut back, 1 base at V and 6 bases at J, with 10 bases in the middle. Germline V gives CDR1 LNHDA, CDR2 SQIVND (reference sequence). The CDR3 region has the DNA TGTGCCAGTAGTATAGGGGCATCGGGCGAGCAGTACTTC. Amino acid sequence: CASSIGASGEQYF.